This T cell receptor beta chain emerged from a study of cytomegalovirus exposure and HLA in healthy donors. Clones were sequenced by immunoSEQ multiplex PCR, and TCRdb holds only the in-frame ones, with some missing. The sample holds tens of thousands of clones, approximately 94% seen once. Germline V gene data show CDR1 as MNHNS and CDR2 as SASEGT. Trimming removed 2 bases from V and 2 bases from J; junction bases left unmatched: 10. CDR3 size: 18 residues. The clonotype was recovered from a woman younger than 35 in good health and CMV-seropositive. The genes are TRBV6-1 and TRBJ1-4; 8 bases match TRBD1. Material for sequencing was PBMCs. Written as DNA, the CDR3 is TGTGCCAGCAGTGAACGGACAGGGTTCTTCCGGACTAATGAAAAACTGTTTTTT. Residues: CASSERTGFFRTNEKLFF.